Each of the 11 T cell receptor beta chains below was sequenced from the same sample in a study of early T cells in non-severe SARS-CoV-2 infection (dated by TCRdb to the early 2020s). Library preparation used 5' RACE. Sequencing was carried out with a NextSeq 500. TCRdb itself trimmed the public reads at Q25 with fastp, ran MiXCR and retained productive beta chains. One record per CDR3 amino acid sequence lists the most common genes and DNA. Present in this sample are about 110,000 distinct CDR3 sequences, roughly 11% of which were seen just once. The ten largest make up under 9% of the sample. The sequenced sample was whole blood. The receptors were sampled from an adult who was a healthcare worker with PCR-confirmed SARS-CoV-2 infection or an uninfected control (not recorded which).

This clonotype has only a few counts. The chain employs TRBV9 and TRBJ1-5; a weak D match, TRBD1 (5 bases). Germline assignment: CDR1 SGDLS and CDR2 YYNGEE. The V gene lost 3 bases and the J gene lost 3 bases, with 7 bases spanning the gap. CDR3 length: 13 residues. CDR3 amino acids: CASSAGPNQPQHF. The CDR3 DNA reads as TGTGCCAGCAGCGCGGGGCCCAATCAGCCCCAGCATTTT. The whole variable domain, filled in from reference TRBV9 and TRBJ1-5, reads DSGVTQTPKHLITATGQRVTLRCSPRSGDLSVYWYQQSLDQGLQFLIQYYNGEERAKGNILERFSAQQFPDLHSELNLSSLELGDSALYFCASSAGPNQPQHFGDGTRLSIL.

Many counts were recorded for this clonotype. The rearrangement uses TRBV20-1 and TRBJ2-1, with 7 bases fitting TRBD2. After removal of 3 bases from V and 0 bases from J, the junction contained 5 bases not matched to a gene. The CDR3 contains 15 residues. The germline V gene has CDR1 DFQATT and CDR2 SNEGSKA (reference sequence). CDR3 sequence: CSASGRRVSYNEQFF. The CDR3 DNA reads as TGCAGTGCTAGCGGGAGGCGCGTCTCCTACAATGAGCAGTTCTTC.

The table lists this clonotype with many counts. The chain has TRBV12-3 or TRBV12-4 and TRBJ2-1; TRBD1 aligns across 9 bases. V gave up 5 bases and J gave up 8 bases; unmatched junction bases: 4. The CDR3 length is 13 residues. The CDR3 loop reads CASSPGQGHEQFF. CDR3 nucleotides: TGTGCCAGCAGTCCGGGACAGGGCCATGAGCAGTTCTTC.

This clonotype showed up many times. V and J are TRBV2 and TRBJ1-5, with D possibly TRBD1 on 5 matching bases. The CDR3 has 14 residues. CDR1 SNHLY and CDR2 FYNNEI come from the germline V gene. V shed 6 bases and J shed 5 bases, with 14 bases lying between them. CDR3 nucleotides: TGTGCCAGCAGATACGGGGCAGGAGATCAGCCCCAGCATTTT. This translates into CASRYGAGDQPQHF.

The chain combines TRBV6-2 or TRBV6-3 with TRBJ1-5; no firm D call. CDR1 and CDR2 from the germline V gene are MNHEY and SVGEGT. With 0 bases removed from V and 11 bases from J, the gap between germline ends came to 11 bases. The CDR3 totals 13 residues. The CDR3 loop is CASSYSRPPAQHF. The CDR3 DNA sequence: TGTGCCAGCAGTTACTCGCGGCCCCCGGCCCAGCATTTT.

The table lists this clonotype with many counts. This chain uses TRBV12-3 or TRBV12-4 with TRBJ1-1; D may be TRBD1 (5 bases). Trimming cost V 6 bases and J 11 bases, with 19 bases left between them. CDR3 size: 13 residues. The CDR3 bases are TGTGCCAGCAGCTTCCCCTTAACCTCAGGGGCTTTCTTT. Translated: CASSFPLTSGAFF.

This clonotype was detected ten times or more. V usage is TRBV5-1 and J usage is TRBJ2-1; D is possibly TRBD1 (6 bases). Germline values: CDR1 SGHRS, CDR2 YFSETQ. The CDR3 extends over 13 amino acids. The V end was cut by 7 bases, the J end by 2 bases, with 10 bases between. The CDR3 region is CASHTGPYNEQFF. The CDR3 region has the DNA TGCGCCAGCCACACAGGGCCCTACAATGAGCAGTTCTTC.

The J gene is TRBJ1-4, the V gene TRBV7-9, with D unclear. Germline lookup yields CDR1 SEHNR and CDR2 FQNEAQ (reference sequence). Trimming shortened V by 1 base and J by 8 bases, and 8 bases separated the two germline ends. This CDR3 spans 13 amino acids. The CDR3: CASSLVGHEKLFF. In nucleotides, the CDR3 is TGTGCCAGCAGCTTAGTAGGGCACGAAAAACTGTTTTTT.

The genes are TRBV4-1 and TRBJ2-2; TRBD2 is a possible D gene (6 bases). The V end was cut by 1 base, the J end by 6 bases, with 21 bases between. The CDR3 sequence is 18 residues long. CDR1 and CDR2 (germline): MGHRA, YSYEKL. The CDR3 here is CASSQASHPLGGAGELFF. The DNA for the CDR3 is TGCGCCAGCAGCCAAGCCTCTCACCCTTTGGGAGGAGCCGGGGAGCTGTTTTTT.

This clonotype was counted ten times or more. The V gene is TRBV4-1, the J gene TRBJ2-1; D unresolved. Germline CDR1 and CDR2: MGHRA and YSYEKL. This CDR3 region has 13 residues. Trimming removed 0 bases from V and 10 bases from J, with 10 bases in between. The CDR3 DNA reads TGCGCCAGCAGCCAAGAGGTTTCCCGCGAGCAGTTCTTC. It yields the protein CASSQEVSREQFF.

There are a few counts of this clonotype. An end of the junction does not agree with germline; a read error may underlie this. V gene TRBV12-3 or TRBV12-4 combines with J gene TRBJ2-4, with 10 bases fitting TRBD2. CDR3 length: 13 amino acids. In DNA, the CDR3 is TGTGCCAGCAGTCTCGGAAGAGCGGGAGGGAGGGACTTC. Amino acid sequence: CASSLGRAGGRDF.